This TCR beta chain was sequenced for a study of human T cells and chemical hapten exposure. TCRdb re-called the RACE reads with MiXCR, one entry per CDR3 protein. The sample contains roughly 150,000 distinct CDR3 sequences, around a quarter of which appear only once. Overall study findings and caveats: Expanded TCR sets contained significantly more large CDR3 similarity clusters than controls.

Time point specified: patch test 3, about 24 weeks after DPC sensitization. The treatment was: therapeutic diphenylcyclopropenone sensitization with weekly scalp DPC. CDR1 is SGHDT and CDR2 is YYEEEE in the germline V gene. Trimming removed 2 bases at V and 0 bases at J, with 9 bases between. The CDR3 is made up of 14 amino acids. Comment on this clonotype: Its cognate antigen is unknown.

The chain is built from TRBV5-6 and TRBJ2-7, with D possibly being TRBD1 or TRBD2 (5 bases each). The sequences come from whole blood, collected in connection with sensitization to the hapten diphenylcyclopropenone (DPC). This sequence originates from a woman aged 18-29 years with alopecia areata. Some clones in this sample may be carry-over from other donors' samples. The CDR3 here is CASSFSGASYEQYF. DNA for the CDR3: TGTGCCAGCAGCTTTTCCGGGGCCTCCTACGAGCAGTACTTC.